The 25 T cell receptor beta chains below were found in one sample sequenced in a study of CD8 T cells in ankylosing spondylitis. MiXCR, run by TCRdb on the 5' RACE reads, gives a single entry per CDR3 protein. Here the sample spans some 140,000 distinct CDR3 sequences, over 10% being singletons. Sequenced sample: blood, either unsorted or a sorted T cell fraction (not recorded which). Receptors were obtained from a female donor with ankylosing spondylitis or in good health (not recorded which).

This clonotype was seen many times. The chain combines TRBV20-1 with TRBJ2-1; D ambiguous. The germline V gene encodes CDR1 DFQATT and CDR2 SNEGSKA (reference sequence). There are 13 residues in the CDR3. V shed 5 bases and J shed 9 bases, with 17 bases lying between them. CDR3 residues: CSASGPTKSEQFF. CDR3 nucleotides: TGCAGTGCTTCCGGGCCCACTAAGAGTGAGCAGTTCTTC.

In its sample, this clonotype was seen many times. The chain has TRBV5-5 and TRBJ2-1, with TRBD2 matching over 7 bases. The ends lost 1 base at V and 6 bases at J; junction bases unmatched: 4. From germline, CDR1 is SGHKS and CDR2 YYEKEE (reference sequence). The CDR3 is 14 residues long. The CDR3 DNA follows: TGTGCCAGCAGCTTGAACGGGGGGTTCAATGAGCAGTTCTTC. Amino acid sequence: CASSLNGGFNEQFF.

CDR3 sequence reads: CASSTGSQPQHF. CDR3 coding DNA: TGTGCCAGCAGTACAGGGAGTCAGCCCCAGCATTTT. The chain recombines TRBV7-9 with TRBJ1-5; tentatively, D is TRBD1 (6 bases). CDR1 is SEHNR, CDR2 FQNEAQ, per germline (reference sequence). CDR3 length: 12 amino acids. Trimming cost V 6 bases and J 6 bases, with 9 bases left between them.

This clonotype was observed at least ten times. The chain uses TRBV24-1 and TRBJ2-1; D is undetermined. V was pared by 0 bases and J by 1 base, with 6 bases between. The CDR3 length is 15 residues. From germline, CDR1 is KGHDR and CDR2 SFDVKD. The CDR3 reads CATSDLAVSYNEQFF. The CDR3 DNA follows: TGTGCCACCAGTGATTTGGCGGTATCCTACAATGAGCAGTTCTTC.

The chain employs TRBV20-1 and TRBJ1-6; D not certain. Trimming took 1 base from V and 0 from J, leaving 4 bases between them. The V gene's germline CDR1 is DFQATT and CDR2 SNEGSKA (reference sequence). The CDR3 sequence is 14 residues long. CDR3 in DNA: TGCAGTGCTAGAGTTCTCTCCTATAATTCACCCCTCCACTTT. It yields the protein CSARVLSYNSPLHF.

This clonotype showed up many times. J is TRBJ2-1 and V is TRBV5-1; weak D call: TRBD1 (5 bases). In germline, CDR1 is SGHRS, CDR2 YFSETQ. Trimming removed 7 bases at V and 6 bases at J, with 8 bases between. The CDR3 consists of 11 residues. Here the CDR3 reads CASGAFNEQFF. The DNA of the CDR3 is TGCGCCAGCGGGGCGTTCAATGAGCAGTTCTTC.

This clonotype was seen ten or more times. The rearrangement joins TRBV5-1 to TRBJ1-4; 7 bases fit TRBD1. The V gene end was trimmed by 4 bases and the J gene end by 7 bases; junction bases not matched to a gene: 13. CDR1 is SGHRS and CDR2 is YFSETQ in the germline V gene. The CDR3 sequence is 16 residues long. The CDR3 DNA reads as TGCGCCAGCAGCCTCACACCGACAGGGAATGGTGAAAAACTGTTTTTT. This encodes CASSLTPTGNGEKLFF.

This clonotype was found many times. The V and J genes are TRBV7-3 and TRBJ1-2, with D unresolved. Germline V gives CDR1 SGHTA, CDR2 FQGTGA. This CDR3 comprises 13 residues. V was shortened by 5 bases and J by 0 bases, with 7 bases between the two germline ends. The CDR3 loop reads CASSPSANYGYTF. The CDR3, as DNA: TGTGCCAGCAGCCCGTCAGCTAACTATGGCTACACCTTC. Variable domain in full (rest from reference TRBV7-3 and TRBJ1-2): GAGVSQTPSNKVTEKGKYVELRCDPISGHTALYWYRQSLGQGPEFLIYFQGTGAADDSGLPNDRFFAVRPEGSVSTLKIQRTERGDSAVYLCASSPSANYGYTFGSGTRLTVV.

This clonotype was seen repeatedly, ten times or more. V gene TRBV20-1 combines with J gene TRBJ2-7, with D hard to call. Trimming stripped 6 bases from V and 1 base from J, with 16 bases between. Looked up from germline, CDR1 is DFQATT and CDR2 is SNEGSKA (reference sequence). The CDR3 covers 14 residues. CDR3 nucleotide sequence: TGCAGTGCACCCGGCTTGTACGTTTCCTACGAGCAGTACTTC. This codes for CSAPGLYVSYEQYF.

This clonotype showed up many times. This rearrangement joins TRBV6-1 to TRBJ1-6; a possible D gene is TRBD1 (5 bases). This CDR3 is 14 amino acids long. Looked up from germline, CDR1 is MNHNS and CDR2 is SASEGT. Trimming pared 7 bases from V and 6 bases from J, leaving 13 bases between. DNA of the CDR3: TGTGCCAGCACTGGAACGGGGGGTAATTCACCCCTCCACTTT. Translated: CASTGTGGNSPLHF.

The chain is built from TRBV2 and TRBJ2-5; 8 bases fit TRBD1. The V and J ends lost 5 bases and 2 bases, in that order; junction bases with no gene match: 4. The germline V gene has CDR1 SNHLY and CDR2 FYNNEI. The CDR3 sequence is 14 residues long. In DNA form, the CDR3 reads TGTGCCAGCAGTTCCGACAGGGGTCAAGAGACCCAGTACTTC. It encodes CASSSDRGQETQYF.

This clonotype was seen at least ten times. The chain couples TRBV5-1 to TRBJ2-2, with D tentatively TRBD2 (7 bases). This CDR3 comprises 16 residues. Germline CDR1 SGHRS, CDR2 YFSETQ. The V and J ends lost 3 bases and 3 bases respectively, with 15 bases between them. The CDR3: CASSYLTGGDTGELFF. The CDR3, as DNA: TGCGCCAGCAGCTACTTGACGGGGGGCGACACCGGGGAGCTGTTTTTT.

V is TRBV19 and J is TRBJ1-5; possible D gene TRBD1, 6 bases. The germline V gene has CDR1 LNHDA and CDR2 SQIVND (reference sequence). The length of the CDR3 is 15 residues. V was trimmed by 5 bases and J by 7 bases, leaving 18 bases between them. The CDR3 region has the DNA TGTGCCAGTAGTTTGTCCGGGGGGGGCGGCCAGCCCCAGCATTTT. Its translation is CASSLSGGGGQPQHF.

At least ten counts were recorded for this clonotype. The CDR3 loop is CASSLAVPEEAFF. In nucleotides, the CDR3 is TGCGCCAGCAGCTTGGCGGTACCAGAAGAAGCTTTCTTT. The rearrangement uses TRBV5-1 and TRBJ1-1; D is unclear. The CDR3 contains 13 residues. The germline gives CDR1 SGHRS, CDR2 YFSETQ. Deletions cut 0 bases from V and 8 bases from J, with 11 bases between.

This clonotype was seen repeatedly, ten times or more. The chain combines TRBV5-5 with TRBJ2-5, with D tentatively TRBD2 (5 bases). Trimming removed 2 bases at V and 4 bases at J, with 15 bases between. The CDR3 consists of 15 residues. CDR1 SGHKS and CDR2 YYEKEE come from the germline V gene (reference sequence). DNA for the CDR3: TGTGCCAGCAGCTTTACACGACTTGAGGGAGAGACCCAGTACTTC. This encodes CASSFTRLEGETQYF.

This clonotype occurred many times. The chain couples TRBV5-5 to TRBJ2-7; 8 nucleotides match TRBD1. The CDR3 covers 14 residues. V dropped 4 bases and J dropped 3; count of bases not matched to a gene: 6. Per germline, CDR1 SGHKS and CDR2 YYEKEE (reference sequence). The CDR3 coding sequence is TGTGCCAGCAGCCCGGGACAGGCTAACTACGAGCAGTACTTC. This translates into CASSPGQANYEQYF. Based on the CDR3 plus reference TRBV5-5 and TRBJ2-7, the full variable domain is DAGVTQSPTHLIKTRGQQVTLRCSPISGHKSVSWYQQVLGQGPQFIFQYYEKEERGRGNFPDRFSARQFPNYSSELNVNALLLGDSALYLCASSPGQANYEQYFGPGTRLTVT.

This clonotype was recorded a few times. V is TRBV20-1 and J is TRBJ2-1; TRBD2 matches at 8 bases. CDR1 and CDR2 (germline): DFQATT, SNEGSKA (reference sequence). Trimming removed 0 bases from V and 8 bases from J; junction bases left unmatched: 15. This CDR3 contains 17 residues. The CDR3 loop reads CSARERGTRIFPDEQFF. In DNA form, the CDR3 reads TGCAGTGCTAGAGAGAGGGGGACTAGAATTTTTCCGGATGAGCAGTTCTTC.

This clonotype was observed at least ten times. This sequence joins TRBV20-1 and TRBJ2-5, with D possibly being TRBD2 (6 bases). V lost 3 bases and J lost 0, with 17 bases in between. The CDR3 spans 16 residues. CDR1 DFQATT and CDR2 SNEGSKA come from the germline V gene (reference sequence). CDR3 DNA sequence: TGCAGTGCTAGTCCCTCCCGGGCTAGCGACCAAGAGACCCAGTACTTC. Protein: CSASPSRASDQETQYF.

The table lists this clonotype with many counts. This chain connects TRBV7-8 to TRBJ2-2; 8 bases line up with TRBD2. With 3 bases clipped from V and 1 base from J, the junction kept 4 bases outside the gene matches. CDR3 size: 16 residues. The germline gives CDR1 SGHVS, CDR2 FQNEAQ. In DNA form, the CDR3 reads TGTGCCAGCAGCTTCGGGAGGGGAATGAACACCGGGGAGCTGTTTTTT. Encoded protein: CASSFGRGMNTGELFF.

This clonotype was seen ten or more times. J is TRBJ2-1 and V is TRBV28; TRBD2 is a possible D gene (7 bases). The CDR3 has 15 residues. V was trimmed by 7 bases and J by 5 bases, leaving 18 bases between them. Germline CDR1 reads MDHEN; CDR2 reads SYDVKM. CDR3 sequence: CASTRGGGPHNEQFF. DNA for the CDR3: TGTGCCAGCACCAGAGGGGGGGGGCCCCACAATGAGCAGTTCTTC. The variable domain in full, completed from reference TRBV28 and TRBJ2-1, reads DVKVTQSSRYLVKRTGEKVFLECVQDMDHENMFWYRQDPGLGLRLIYFSYDVKMKEKGDIPEGYSVSREKKERFSLILESASTNQTSMYLCASTRGGGPHNEQFFGPGTRLTVL.

In its sample, this clonotype was seen many times. The chain recombines TRBV18 with TRBJ2-3, with 14 nucleotides matching TRBD2. Germline loops: CDR1 KGHSH, CDR2 LQKENI. J lost 0 bases, V lost 3 bases, and 5 bases had no gene match. The CDR3 is made up of 18 amino acids. CDR3 DNA: TGTGCCAGCTCACCCGGACTAGCGGGAGGCGGTAGCACAGATACGCAGTATTTT. Encoded protein: CASSPGLAGGGSTDTQYF.

This clonotype was counted many times. The rearrangement joins TRBV29-1 to TRBJ2-1, with D tentatively TRBD1 or TRBD2 (5 bases each). Germline CDR1 and CDR2: SQVTM and ANQGSEA. The CDR3 has 15 amino acids. The V end was cut by 4 bases, the J end by 0 bases, with 13 bases between. The chain's CDR3 is CSVGGSASSYNEQFF. CDR3 nucleotide sequence: TGCAGCGTTGGGGGGTCGGCTAGCTCCTACAATGAGCAGTTCTTC.

This clonotype was detected many times. The genes are TRBV27 and TRBJ1-6, with D tentatively TRBD1 (5 bases). This CDR3 comprises 13 residues. Per germline, CDR1 MNHEY and CDR2 SMNVEV (reference sequence). Trimming cost V 11 bases and J 0 bases, with 8 bases left between them. The CDR3 is CAVGVSYNSPLHF. CDR3 coding DNA: TGTGCCGTAGGGGTCTCCTATAATTCACCCCTCCACTTT.

Ten or more counts support this clonotype. V is TRBV9 and J is TRBJ2-1, with 9 bases matching TRBD2. V gave up 9 bases and J gave up 1 base; unmatched junction bases: 8. The CDR3 sequence is 15 residues long. CDR1 and CDR2 from the germline V gene are SGDLS and YYNGEE. The chain's CDR3 is CATSPTSGSYNEQFF. The DNA for the CDR3 is TGTGCCACCTCCCCGACTAGCGGTTCCTACAATGAGCAGTTCTTC.

This clonotype showed up many times. The chain combines TRBV12-3 or TRBV12-4 with TRBJ2-7; D may be TRBD1 (5 bases). V lost 1 base and J lost 2, with 9 bases in between. The CDR3 runs 14 residues. The CDR3 reads CASSLGKGTYEQYF. Written as DNA, the CDR3 is TGTGCCAGCAGTTTAGGGAAGGGGACCTACGAGCAGTACTTC.